This TCR beta chain appears in the sequencing data of a study of cytotoxic CD8 clonotypes in ibrutinib-treated CLL. About the research overall: Included were 11 to 12 relapsed/refractory and 15 treatment-naive patients, of whom some 17 were IGHV unmutated. Response samples were taken after a median roughly 12 months of treatment, range 6 to 36. Among responders, about 25 were partial and 2 complete; after median roughly 72 months, around 14 stayed remitted and some 12 progressed. Study results and caveats: Clonality correlated strongly with circulating CD8+ T cells and exceeded age-matched healthy donors at baseline.

The protocol was immunoSEQ multiplex PCR, while the TCRdb copy is restricted to in-frame clones and leaves out a portion. The sample includes about 160,000 clones, roughly four fifths of them seen just once. With respect to this clone: The antigen is undetermined.

Sequencing was performed on PBMCs, taken after 24 months of ibrutinib treatment. The receptor was derived from a human donor with chronic lymphocytic leukemia.

The chain's CDR3 is CAWSVYLLGPGNEKLFF. CDR3 DNA sequence: TGTGCCTGGAGTGTATATCTCTTGGGACCGGGAAATGAAAAACTGTTTTTT. This chain uses TRBV30 with TRBJ1-4; possible D gene TRBD1, 5 bases. CDR3 size: 17 residues. The germline V gene has CDR1 GTSNPN and CDR2 SVGIG (reference sequence). V was trimmed by 0 bases and J by 5 bases, leaving 19 bases between them.